The 27 T cell receptor beta chains in this list originate from one sample, sequenced in a study of blood T cell repertoires in COVID-19 (TCRdb year 2020). Preparation of the library involved the immunoSEQ multiplex PCR assay. In TCRdb, the immuneACCESS table is reduced to in-frame sequences with V and J assigned. These tables do not hold every clone; where another copy was compared, an unresolved V gene accounts for under half, and the others remain unexplained. For this sample there are around 250,000 clones; 90% appear just once. 0.87% of the sample rests with the top ten. Sequenced: PBMCs or T cells enriched from blood (not recorded which). The receptors were gathered from a man aged 50-59 years who had been exposed to COVID-19.

The V and J genes are TRBV30 and TRBJ1-3; the D gene is possibly TRBD1 (6 bases). The CDR3 has 17 residues. Germline V gene sequence: CDR1 GTSNPN, CDR2 SVGIG (reference sequence). With 0 bases removed from V and 0 bases from J, the gap between germline ends came to 15 bases. The DNA of the CDR3 is TGTGCCTGGAGTGTAGGAGTGGGGGCGAGCTCTGGAAACACCATATATTTT. Translating gives CAWSVGVGASSGNTIYF.

The chain has TRBV28 and TRBJ1-6; D might be TRBD1 (5 bases). The germline V gene has CDR1 MDHEN and CDR2 SYDVKM. The V and J ends lost 5 bases and 14 bases respectively, with 16 bases between them. The CDR3 consists of 13 residues. The CDR3 spells CASSKGVYPALHF. For the CDR3, the DNA is TGTGCCAGCAGTAAAGGGGTCTACCCAGCCCTCCACTTT.

The gene calls are TRBV2 and TRBJ2-2, with a tentative D call TRBD1 (7 bases). This CDR3 is built from 14 residues. Germline lookup yields CDR1 SNHLY and CDR2 FYNNEI. Between the trimmed V and J ends, which lost 8 bases and 2 bases, there was a span of 12 bases. The chain's CDR3 is CASRGTANTGELFF. The CDR3 DNA reads TGTGCCAGCCGCGGGACAGCTAACACCGGGGAGCTGTTTTTT.

V usage is TRBV5-5 and J usage is TRBJ1-2; unclear D gene. Germline V gene data show CDR1 as SGHKS and CDR2 as YYEKEE (reference sequence). CDR3 size: 12 residues. The germline V and J ends were trimmed by 4 bases and 5 bases, with 9 bases remaining between them. CDR3 bases: TGTGCCAGCAGCCAAACGAGGTATGGCTACACCTTC. Translated, it gives CASSQTRYGYTF. The entire variable domain, with the rest obtained from reference TRBV5-5 and TRBJ1-2, is as follows: DAGVTQSPTHLIKTRGQQVTLRCSPISGHKSVSWYQQVLGQGPQFIFQYYEKEERGRGNFPDRFSARQFPNYSSELNVNALLLGDSALYLCASSQTRYGYTFGSGTRLTVV.

The chain combines TRBV7-8 with TRBJ1-1, with D maybe TRBD1 (6 bases). Germline CDR1 SGHVS, CDR2 FQNEAQ. The CDR3 runs to 13 residues. The V gene lost 1 base and the J gene lost 5 bases, with 8 bases spanning the gap. The CDR3 is CASSLVRGTEAFF. As DNA, the CDR3 is TGTGCCAGCAGCTTAGTCAGGGGAACTGAAGCTTTCTTT.

The chain is built from TRBV14 and TRBJ2-7; 7 bases are shared with TRBD2. The CDR3 consists of 14 residues. Germline V gene lookup returns CDR1 SGHDN and CDR2 FVKESK. V gave up 2 bases and J gave up 5 bases; unmatched junction bases: 6. The CDR3 nucleotides read TGTGCCAGCAGCCAACGACTGGGAGGGAACGAGCAGTACTTC. Protein product: CASSQRLGGNEQYF.

This rearrangement joins TRBV30 to TRBJ1-6, with D maybe TRBD1 (6 bases). Trimming cost V 3 bases and J 10 bases, with 19 bases left between them. The germline V gene has CDR1 GTSNPN and CDR2 SVGIG (reference sequence). The CDR3 runs to 15 residues. The DNA of the CDR3 is TGTGCCTGGAGCCCGGACAGCCTGGGAAGCTCACCCCTCCACTTT. Translated: CAWSPDSLGSSPLHF.

The chain is built from TRBV2 and TRBJ2-4, with D perhaps matching TRBD1 (6 bases). Germline-derived CDR1 and CDR2 are SNHLY and FYNNEI. The V end was cut by 5 bases, the J end by 10 bases, with 12 bases between. The CDR3 length is 12 residues. The CDR3 nucleotides read TGTGCCAGCAGTTTGGACAGTGATATTCAGTACTTC. Translation: CASSLDSDIQYF.

This chain links TRBV6-1 with TRBJ1-1; TRBD1 agrees at 8 bases. CDR1 and CDR2 (germline): MNHNS, SASEGT. J lost 4 bases, V lost 3 bases, and 10 bases had no gene match. The CDR3 extends over 16 amino acids. The CDR3 DNA follows: TGTGCCAGCAGTGACCAGACAGGGGCGCTGTCCACTGAAGCTTTCTTT. The encoded protein is CASSDQTGALSTEAFF.

This chain joins TRBV6-6 and TRBJ2-2, with TRBD2 matching over 7 bases. Germline CDR1 and CDR2: MNHNY and SVGAGI (reference sequence). Trimming cost V 5 bases and J 5 bases; bases outside gene matches: 14. The CDR3 totals 17 residues. CDR3 nucleotides: TGTGCCAGCAGTCACCGTGGACGCGGGGGAGGGACCGGGGAGCTGTTTTTT. This codes for CASSHRGRGGGTGELFF.

This chain links TRBV28 with TRBJ1-2, with no clear D. Germline V gene sequence: CDR1 MDHEN, CDR2 SYDVKM. The CDR3 runs to 13 residues. Between the trimmed V and J ends, which lost 5 bases and 1 base, there was a span of 8 bases. This CDR3 is CASSPSHNYGYTF. The CDR3 nucleotides read TGTGCCAGCAGTCCATCCCATAACTATGGCTACACCTTC.

The rearrangement links TRBV10-3 to TRBJ1-5; 9 bases map to TRBD1. The germline V gene has CDR1 ENHRY and CDR2 SYGVKD. Germline trimming cut 8 bases from V and 6 bases from J; bases unmatched to any gene: 5. The CDR3 spans 13 residues. The CDR3 DNA follows: TGTGCCATCTCTTGGGACAGGGTTCAGCCCCAGCATTTT. Protein sequence: CAISWDRVQPQHF.

This chain links TRBV9 with TRBJ2-1; D perhaps matches TRBD2 (5 bases). Germline V gene data show CDR1 as SGDLS and CDR2 as YYNGEE. Deletions cut 0 bases from V and 0 bases from J, with 13 bases between. The CDR3 totals 17 residues. In nucleotides, the CDR3 is TGTGCCAGCAGCGTAGCGGGAAGGTGGAGCTCCTACAATGAGCAGTTCTTC. Protein product: CASSVAGRWSSYNEQFF.

The chain joins TRBV9 to TRBJ1-1; a weak D match, TRBD1 (5 bases). Germline CDR1 and CDR2: SGDLS and YYNGEE. With 4 bases removed from V and 1 base from J, the gap between germline ends came to 14 bases. The CDR3 spans 15 residues. The CDR3 loop reads CASSFTQGSNTEAFF. The CDR3 nucleotides read TGTGCCAGCAGCTTTACCCAGGGATCGAACACTGAAGCTTTCTTT.

V and J are TRBV3-1 (or the pseudogene TRBV3-2) and TRBJ2-2; D is possibly TRBD1 (6 bases). Germline CDR1 reads LGHDT; CDR2 reads YNNKEL (reference sequence). CDR3 length: 17 amino acids. The germline V and J ends were trimmed by 2 bases and 6 bases, with 19 bases remaining between them. The CDR3 nucleotides are TGTGCCAGCAGCCAACCTAGACCAGGGGTTGGCGCCGGGGAGCTGTTTTTT. It encodes CASSQPRPGVGAGELFF.

The rearrangement uses TRBV7-2 and TRBJ2-7, with 9 bases aligning to TRBD1. This CDR3 spans 14 amino acids. Germline V gene data show CDR1 as SGHTA and CDR2 as FQGNSA. The V and J ends lost 1 base and 2 bases, in that order; junction bases with no gene match: 0. CDR3: CASSLGQGAYEQYF. The CDR3 coding sequence is TGTGCCAGCAGCTTAGGACAGGGGGCCTACGAGCAGTACTTC.

This clone has only one observation. The chain recombines TRBV5-1 with TRBJ1-1; D ambiguous. Per the germline V gene, CDR1 is SGHRS and CDR2 is YFSETQ. The CDR3 is 14 amino acids. V dropped 0 bases and J dropped 0 bases, with 6 bases sitting between them. The CDR3 DNA follows: TGCGCCAGCAGCTTGGTATCTCTGAACACTGAAGCTTTCTTT. Encoded protein: CASSLVSLNTEAFF.

The chain combines TRBV7-9 with TRBJ2-2, with D unclear. This CDR3 comprises 11 residues. CDR1 is SEHNR, CDR2 FQNEAQ, per germline (reference sequence). Trimming left V 8 bases short and J 1 base short, with 2 bases between. For the CDR3, the DNA is TGTGCCAGCCGGAACACCGGGGAGCTGTTTTTT. Its protein is CASRNTGELFF.

Comments on this clone: Sequence at one end of the junction differs from germline and may be a read error. The chain is built from TRBV7-7 and TRBJ2-7, with a tentative D call TRBD1 (6 bases). The germline V gene has CDR1 SSHAT and CDR2 FNYEAQ (reference sequence). This CDR3 comprises 14 residues. CDR3 nucleotide sequence: TGTGCTAGCAGCCAAGACAGGAGCTCCTACGAGCAGTACTTC. This encodes CASSQDRSSYEQYF.

CDR3 sequence (DNA): TGTGCCACCAGTGCTGAGGGGGTTGGCAATCAGCCCCAGCATTTT. It specifies CATSAEGVGNQPQHF. This chain joins TRBV24-1 and TRBJ1-5; TRBD1 is a possible D gene (6 bases). Germline assignment: CDR1 KGHDR and CDR2 SFDVKD. This CDR3 is 15 amino acids long. V was shortened by 5 bases and J by 2 bases, with 12 bases between the two germline ends.

The rearrangement joins TRBV5-1 to TRBJ1-1, with D hard to call. Germline-derived CDR1 and CDR2 are SGHRS and YFSETQ. V lost 1 base, J lost 4 bases, and 8 bases lay in between. This CDR3 region has 13 residues. For the CDR3, the DNA is TGCGCCAGCAGCTTGCGGGGTGGCACTGAAGCTTTCTTT. Translating it yields CASSLRGGTEAFF. The full variable domain, its missing parts supplied by reference TRBV5-1 and TRBJ1-1, is KAGVTQTPRYLIKTRGQQVTLSCSPISGHRSVSWYQQTPGQGLQFLFEYFSETQRNKGNFPGRFSGRQFSNSRSEMNVSTLELGDSALYLCASSLRGGTEAFFGQGTRLTVV.

V gene TRBV6-4 combines with J gene TRBJ1-2, with 7 positions matching TRBD1. V was pared by 6 bases and J by 4 bases, with 8 bases of the junction left unmatched. The germline CDR1 and CDR2 sequences are MRHNA and SNTAGT. The CDR3 totals 14 residues. The CDR3 is CASRMTGSFYGYTF. The DNA for the CDR3 is TGTGCCAGCAGGATGACAGGGAGTTTCTATGGCTACACCTTC.

This chain links TRBV28 with TRBJ1-5; TRBD1 is a possible D gene (6 bases). The CDR3 is 15 amino acids. Germline V gives CDR1 MDHEN, CDR2 SYDVKM. Deletions cut 3 bases from V and 1 base from J, with 10 bases between. CDR3 bases: TGTGCCAGCAGTTTGATGCAGGGGAGCAATCAGCCCCAGCATTTT. Its translation is CASSLMQGSNQPQHF.

The CDR3 region is CASSPWTGAYEQYF. CDR3 bases: TGTGCCAGCAGTCCGTGGACAGGAGCCTACGAGCAGTACTTC. The rearrangement links TRBV27 to TRBJ2-7, with 7 bases fitting TRBD1. From germline, CDR1 is MNHEY and CDR2 SMNVEV (reference sequence). V lost 5 bases to trimming and J lost 2 bases; unmatched junction nucleotides: 6. The CDR3 consists of 14 residues.

The rearrangement links TRBV11-3 to TRBJ2-3; unclear D gene. The germline V gene has CDR1 SGHNT and CDR2 YENEEA. Trimming took off 3 bases at V and 4 bases at J, with 5 bases between the two ends. The CDR3 covers 12 residues. This CDR3 reads CASSFYSDTQYF. The CDR3, as DNA: TGTGCCAGCAGCTTCTATTCAGATACGCAGTATTTT.

The chain employs TRBV9 and TRBJ2-5; 11 positions match TRBD1. Per the germline V gene, CDR1 is SGDLS and CDR2 is YYNGEE. Trimming took 3 bases from V and 5 from J; bases not matched to a gene: 15. This CDR3 comprises 18 residues. The DNA of the CDR3 is TGTGCCAGCAGCGCCGGGACAGGGGGATTATCTTCTACGGAGACCCAGTACTTC. This codes for CASSAGTGGLSSTETQYF.

V and J are TRBV28 and TRBJ1-1; 8 bases map to TRBD1. Germline assignment: CDR1 MDHEN and CDR2 SYDVKM. The CDR3 runs 14 residues. The J segment lost 8 bases and the V segment lost 6 bases, leaving 11 bases of the junction unmatched. The CDR3 sequence is CASSSSDRGGEAFF. CDR3 nucleotides: TGTGCCAGCAGCTCAAGCGACAGGGGAGGAGAAGCTTTCTTT.